These 20 T cell receptor beta chains share one sample of origin, sequenced in a study of identical twins. TCRdb redid the calling of the 5' RACE reads with MiXCR, one entry per CDR3 protein. The sample contains hundreds of thousands of distinct CDR3 sequences, around 7.5% of which appear only once. This sample also belongs to another study, concerning yellow fever vaccine responses in identical twins.

The sequenced sample was PBMCs. The receptors here all came from a woman under 30 in good health.

This clonotype has a count of ten or more. The chain couples TRBV29-1 to TRBJ2-7, with D unclear. CDR3 length equals 12 residues. Germline V gives CDR1 SQVTM, CDR2 ANQGSEA. Between the trimmed V and J ends, which lost 0 bases and 9 bases, there was a span of 12 bases. CDR3: CSVEDRSDGQYF. CDR3 DNA sequence: TGCAGCGTTGAAGATCGGAGTGACGGGCAGTACTTC.

The sample holds many counts of this clonotype. The rearrangement links TRBV5-1 to TRBJ1-2; D is perhaps TRBD1 (6 bases). The V end lost 4 bases, the J end lost 0 bases, and 13 bases lay between the germline ends. Per germline, CDR1 SGHRS and CDR2 YFSETQ. The CDR3 is made up of 15 amino acids. This CDR3 reads CASSVGHLANYGYTF. CDR3 bases: TGCGCCAGCAGCGTGGGACACCTTGCTAACTATGGCTACACCTTC.

This clonotype was seen a few times. This chain links TRBV3-1 with TRBJ1-5, with D possibly matching TRBD1 (5 bases). V lost 0 bases, J lost 6 bases, and 6 bases lay in between. CDR3 length equals 13 residues. Germline CDR1 and CDR2: LGHDT and YNNKEL (reference sequence). CDR3 sequence (DNA): TGTGCCAGCAGCCAAGATGGGGGTCAGCCCCAGCATTTT. It specifies CASSQDGGQPQHF.

A few counts support this clonotype. V gene TRBV6-1 combines with J gene TRBJ1-5, with D possibly matching TRBD1 (5 bases). The CDR3 extends over 15 amino acids. Germline CDR1 and CDR2: MNHNS and SASEGT. The V end was cut by 1 base, the J end by 3 bases, with 10 bases between. CDR3 in amino acids: CASSEVRQFNQPQHF. The CDR3 DNA sequence: TGTGCCAGCAGTGAAGTGCGACAGTTCAATCAGCCCCAGCATTTT.

This clonotype was recorded at least ten times. This chain links TRBV12-5 with TRBJ2-1, with 7 bases lining up with TRBD2. The V segment lost 4 bases and the J segment 6 bases; nucleotides outside the gene matches: 6. This CDR3 is 14 amino acids long. Germline assignment: CDR1 LGHNT and CDR2 FRNRAP. CDR3 sequence reads: CASGSSGTINEQFF. CDR3 in DNA: TGTGCTAGTGGTTCCTCCGGGACTATCAATGAGCAGTTCTTC.

A few counts support this clonotype. This chain links TRBV14 with TRBJ2-3, with a possible D match to TRBD1 (6 bases). The CDR3 contains 17 residues. Germline assignment: CDR1 SGHDN and CDR2 FVKESK. V shed 1 base and J shed 4 bases, with 18 bases lying between them. The DNA of the CDR3 is TGTGCCAGCAGCCAAGGCGAGACAGGACTTCGTTCAGATACGCAGTATTTT. It is translated as CASSQGETGLRSDTQYF.

This clonotype has only a few counts. V and J are TRBV4-1 and TRBJ2-1; the D call may be TRBD1 or TRBD2 (5 bases each). This CDR3 is built from 15 residues. Germline CDR1 reads MGHRA; CDR2 reads YSYEKL. V was shortened by 0 bases and J by 11 bases, with 17 bases between the two germline ends. The CDR3 loop reads CASSQEFPTGPQQFF. DNA for the CDR3: TGCGCCAGCAGCCAAGAATTCCCGACGGGGCCTCAGCAGTTCTTC.

This clonotype was seen ten or more times. The J gene is TRBJ1-2, the V gene TRBV4-1, with D maybe TRBD1 (5 bases). Trimming pared 2 bases from V and 6 bases from J, leaving 19 bases between. The germline gives CDR1 MGHRA, CDR2 YSYEKL. The CDR3 has 16 residues. The CDR3: CASSQILYVRGNGYTF. The CDR3 nucleotides read TGCGCCAGCAGCCAAATCCTCTACGTCCGGGGGAATGGCTACACCTTC.

This clonotype occurred a few times. This chain links TRBV28 with TRBJ1-5; 7 bases are shared with TRBD1. The CDR3 contains 15 residues. From germline, CDR1 is MDHEN and CDR2 SYDVKM. V dropped 3 bases and J dropped 4; count of bases not matched to a gene: 6. The CDR3 sequence: CASSFPKQGNQPQHF. Here the CDR3 DNA reads TGTGCCAGCAGTTTTCCGAAACAGGGGAATCAGCCCCAGCATTTT.

This clonotype was seen ten or more times. The chain carries TRBV12-3 or TRBV12-4 and TRBJ1-2, with D possibly being TRBD1 (5 bases). Trimming took 5 bases from V and 1 from J, leaving 11 bases between them. The CDR3 has 14 residues. CDR3: CASSPQGVNYGYTF. The CDR3, as DNA: TGTGCCAGCAGTCCCCAGGGTGTTAACTATGGCTACACCTTC.

This clonotype came up a few times. This chain joins TRBV9 and TRBJ1-2; possible D gene TRBD1, 5 bases. Trimming removed 0 bases from V and 6 bases from J, with 18 bases in between. The germline gives CDR1 SGDLS, CDR2 YYNGEE. The CDR3 has 16 residues. CDR3 nucleotides: TGTGCCAGCAGCGTAGGTCCCACCTCCGGGGGAGATGGCTACACCTTC. Protein product: CASSVGPTSGGDGYTF.

The V call is TRBV4-2, the J call TRBJ2-3; TRBD2 is a possible D gene (6 bases). Between the trimmed V and J ends, which lost 0 bases and 2 bases, there was a span of 15 bases. Germline V gene lookup returns CDR1 LGHNA and CDR2 YNFKEQ. The CDR3 runs 17 residues. Here the CDR3 reads CASSQEFRESYTDTQYF. The CDR3 nucleotides read TGTGCCAGCAGCCAAGAATTCCGGGAGTCATACACAGATACGCAGTATTTT.

In this sample, this clonotype turned up a few times. This chain uses TRBV7-2 with TRBJ2-1; 8 bases match TRBD2. Germline loops: CDR1 SGHTA, CDR2 FQGNSA. Trimming removed 4 bases from V and 2 bases from J; junction bases left unmatched: 4. The CDR3 length is 15 residues. The CDR3 protein is CASSYQAGAYNEQFF. In DNA, the CDR3 is TGTGCCAGCAGCTACCAAGCGGGAGCCTACAATGAGCAGTTCTTC.

The J gene is TRBJ2-5, the V gene TRBV6-4, with 14 bases aligning to TRBD2. This CDR3 has 16 residues. The germline CDR1 and CDR2 sequences are MRHNA and SNTAGT. With 2 bases clipped from V and 5 bases from J, the junction kept 4 bases outside the gene matches. CDR3 sequence (DNA): TGTGCCAGCAGTGACGGACTAGCGGGAGGAAGGGAGACCCAGTACTTC. Its protein is CASSDGLAGGRETQYF.

V usage is TRBV10-3 and J usage is TRBJ2-3, with D unresolved. CDR1 ENHRY and CDR2 SYGVKD come from the germline V gene. Trimming left V 11 bases short and J 3 bases short, with 15 bases between. CDR3 length: 13 amino acids. This CDR3 reads CASTSLGTDTQYF. Here the CDR3 DNA reads TGTGCCTCCACGAGCCTAGGGACAGATACGCAGTATTTT.

The V and J genes are TRBV14 and TRBJ2-7; TRBD1 might be the D (6 bases). V was clipped by 5 bases and J by 2 bases, with 16 bases between them. This CDR3 comprises 15 residues. Germline CDR1 reads SGHDN; CDR2 reads FVKESK. CDR3 coding DNA: TGTGCCAGCAGCAGCCGGACAGTTGATCCCTACGAGCAGTACTTC. This gives the protein CASSSRTVDPYEQYF.

This clonotype was counted a few times. The V gene is TRBV27, the J gene TRBJ2-1, with D tentatively TRBD2 (5 bases). CDR3 length: 14 residues. Germline V gene lookup returns CDR1 MNHEY and CDR2 SMNVEV (reference sequence). The ends were cut back, 1 base at V and 3 bases at J, with 7 bases in the middle. The CDR3 sequence: CASSLLGVYNEQFF. DNA of the CDR3: TGTGCCAGCAGTTTATTGGGAGTCTACAATGAGCAGTTCTTC.

This clonotype was picked up a small number of times. This chain links TRBV27 with TRBJ2-1, with 11 bases aligning to TRBD1. The CDR3 contains 18 residues. The V segment lost 3 bases and the J segment 4 bases; nucleotides outside the gene matches: 11. Germline V lookup: CDR1 MNHEY, CDR2 SMNVEV (reference sequence). The CDR3 is CASSFRDRGIKGYNEQFF. The CDR3, as DNA: TGTGCCAGCAGTTTCCGGGACAGGGGGATAAAGGGTTACAATGAGCAGTTCTTC.

The chain combines TRBV24-1 with TRBJ2-3; TRBD1 aligns across 11 bases. Unmatched junction bases numbered 3, after V lost 7 bases and J lost 1 base. CDR1 is KGHDR, CDR2 SFDVKD, per germline. The CDR3 length is 15 residues. In DNA, the CDR3 is TGTGCCACCAGAATGGGACAGGGGGGCACAGATACGCAGTATTTT. Translation gives CATRMGQGGTDTQYF.

The sample holds a few counts of this clonotype. V is TRBV12-3 or TRBV12-4 and J is TRBJ2-4; D may match TRBD1 or TRBD2 (5 bases each). Trimming cost V 6 bases and J 6 bases, with 12 bases left between them. The CDR3 length is 13 residues. CDR3 in amino acids: CASSLQAGNIQYF. Here the CDR3 DNA reads TGTGCCAGCAGCCTACAGGCGGGAAACATTCAGTACTTC.